This T cell receptor beta chain was sequenced for a study of OX40 agonist ivuxolimab in advanced cancers. Study overall: Patients treated during dose escalation were battling hepatocellular carcinoma, melanoma, renal cell or head and neck cancer. Partial responses were seen in three patients, one with hepatocellular carcinoma and two with cutaneous melanoma.

Profiled with immunoSEQ multiplex PCR; TCRdb holds only in-frame clones, not every one. The profile shows about 38,000 clones, about 90% of them singletons. This sequence was found in an adult with an advanced solid tumor such as melanoma, head and neck, liver or kidney cancer. Source: CD4+ or CD8+ T cells sorted from blood, taken in a trial of the OX40 agonist ivuxolimab.

CDR3 bases: TGTGCCAGCAGGACTAGTAGCACAGATACGCAGTATTTT. Translation gives CASRTSSTDTQYF. The chain uses TRBV4-2 and TRBJ2-3; a weak D match, TRBD2 (6 bases). Trimming removed 6 bases at V and 0 bases at J, with 7 bases between. Germline V lookup: CDR1 LGHNA, CDR2 YNFKEQ. This CDR3 region has 13 residues.